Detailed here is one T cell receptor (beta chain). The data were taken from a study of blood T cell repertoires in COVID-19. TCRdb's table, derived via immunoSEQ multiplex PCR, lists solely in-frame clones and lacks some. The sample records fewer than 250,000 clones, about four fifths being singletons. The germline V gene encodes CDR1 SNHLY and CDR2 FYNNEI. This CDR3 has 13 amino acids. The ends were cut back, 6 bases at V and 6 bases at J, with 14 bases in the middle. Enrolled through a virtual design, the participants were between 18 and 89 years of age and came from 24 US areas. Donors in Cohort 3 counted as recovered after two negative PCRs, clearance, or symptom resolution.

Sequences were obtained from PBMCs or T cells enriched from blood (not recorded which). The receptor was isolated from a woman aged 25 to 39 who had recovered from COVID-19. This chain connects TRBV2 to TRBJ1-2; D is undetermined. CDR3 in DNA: TGTGCCAGCAGCCACGGTAGGGAGGATGGCTACACCTTC. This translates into CASSHGREDGYTF.